The text below deals with one T cell receptor beta chain. What it recognizes is unknown. This specimen belongs to a study of OX40 agonist ivuxolimab in advanced cancers. Regarding the study as a whole: Low normalized clonal expansion also occurred in some nonresponding patients.

The CDR3 extends over 13 amino acids. V lost 5 bases, J lost 5 bases, and 12 bases lay in between. CDR1 and CDR2 from the germline V gene are SGHTA and FQGTGA. Profiling relied on immunoSEQ multiplex PCR, and the TCRdb table lists in-frame clones only, not all of them. This table has 20,000 to 25,000 clones, around 85% appearing once. The sequencing here drew on CD4+ or CD8+ T cells sorted from blood, taken in a trial of the OX40 agonist ivuxolimab. The TCR sequence derives from an adult with an advanced solid tumor such as melanoma, head and neck, liver or kidney cancer. The chain couples TRBV7-3 to TRBJ1-1, with D possibly being TRBD1 (5 bases). CDR3 residues: CASSPGPGTEAFF. The CDR3 bases are TGTGCCAGCAGCCCGGGACCGGGGACTGAAGCTTTCTTT.